A single sample is the source of the 6 T cell receptor beta chains below, sequenced in a study of shared clonotypes between healthy human individuals. Libraries were prepared by immunoSEQ multiplex PCR; TCRdb keeps only in-frame clonotypes and omits some of them. Here the sample spans 520,000 or so clones, 79% being singletons. Material: PBMCs. These receptor sequences come from a woman between 35 and 50 years old in good health. Some clones in this sample may be carry-over from other donors' samples.

This clone was found a few times. The chain employs TRBV27 and TRBJ2-7; 11 bases align to TRBD2. The V gene's germline CDR1 is MNHEY and CDR2 SMNVEV (reference sequence). The V segment lost 2 bases and the J segment 5 bases; nucleotides outside the gene matches: 14. The CDR3 is 18 residues long. The CDR3 region has the DNA TGTGCCAGCAGTTTAAACCCCCACCTCCTAGCGGGAGGCCACGAGCAGTACTTC. It is translated as CASSLNPHLLAGGHEQYF.

The rearrangement uses TRBV6-5 and TRBJ1-4; no firm D call. Germline V gene data show CDR1 as MNHEY and CDR2 as SVGAGI. The CDR3 sequence is 14 residues long. The V gene lost 0 bases and the J gene lost 4 bases, with 6 bases spanning the gap. The CDR3 region has the DNA TGTGCCAGCAGTTACTCGAGAAGTAATGAAAAACTGTTTTTT. This translates into CASSYSRSNEKLFF.

This clone occurred a few times. The rearrangement uses TRBV11-1 and TRBJ1-5, with 8 positions matching TRBD1. This CDR3 region has 15 residues. Looked up from germline, CDR1 is SGHAT and CDR2 is FQDESV (reference sequence). With V trimmed by 5 bases and J by 2 bases, 5 bases remained unmatched. The CDR3 nucleotides are TGTGCCAGCAGCCCAGGGACAGGAGGCAATCAGCCCCAGCATTTT. This sequence encodes CASSPGTGGNQPQHF.

Comments on this clone: Other DNA sequences in this specimen translate into the identical CDR3. V gene TRBV20-1 combines with J gene TRBJ2-1; D is undetermined. The CDR3 spans 11 residues. Germline V gene lookup returns CDR1 DFQATT and CDR2 SNEGSKA (reference sequence). Trimming left V 6 bases short and J 3 bases short, with 6 bases between. The CDR3 reads CSASGYNEQFF. CDR3 in DNA: TGCAGTGCGAGTGGCTACAATGAGCAGTTCTTC.

About this clone itself: This CDR3 is also generated by other DNA sequences in the sample. The chain has TRBV5-1 and TRBJ2-4; possible D gene TRBD2, 5 bases. The V gene lost 0 bases and the J gene lost 0 bases, with 7 bases spanning the gap. Germline CDR1 reads SGHRS; CDR2 reads YFSETQ. This CDR3 comprises 15 residues. CDR3 region: CASSLDGLAKNIQYF. CDR3 sequence (DNA): TGCGCCAGCAGCTTGGATGGACTAGCCAAAAACATTCAGTACTTC.

V usage is TRBV19 and J usage is TRBJ2-3, with no clear D. Germline CDR1 is LNHDA and CDR2 is SQIVND (reference sequence). Trimming removed 4 bases at V and 0 bases at J, with 11 bases between. This CDR3 region has 15 residues. DNA for the CDR3: TGTGCCAGTAGTAGGGTCTCTACTAGCACAGATACGCAGTATTTT. Its translation: CASSRVSTSTDTQYF.